The T cell receptor beta chain under discussion was sequenced for a study of tumor-infiltrating lymphocytes in oesophageal squamous cell carcinoma (dated by TCRdb to 2015 to 2016). This clonotype came up a few times. Its antigen specificity is not known. Per-base quality was not reported, and no clone a single base away is much larger than it. The protocol used for the library was PCR. This sample was sequenced with an Illumina HiSeq 1500. TCRdb passed the public sequencing reads through fastp at Q25 and MiXCR, retaining productive beta sequences. Each record represents a unique CDR3 protein, reported with the most common genes and DNA among its rows. This sample is represented by about 11,000 distinct CDR3 sequences; about 50% of them were singletons. The ten top clones hold around a fifth of the sample. This clonotype was sampled from a female donor with esophageal squamous cell carcinoma. Sequenced material: esophageal tumor tissue.

DNA sequence: TGCAGTGCTAGACCGGCGTGGGACACTGAAGCTTTCTTT. The translation is CSARPAWDTEAFF. The sequence links TRBV20-1 to TRBJ1-1, with no reliable assignment of the D segment. Looking up the germline V gene (reference sequence) yields CDR1 DFQATT and CDR2 SNEGSKA. A distance of 10 bases separates the germline ends of V and J, which lose 2 bases and 3 bases respectively. The CDR3 holds 13 amino acids from the cysteine to the phenylalanine. Kept here is only the CDR3 DNA, which spans 39 bases and is read in frame from base 1.